This T cell receptor beta chain was recovered during a study of cytomegalovirus exposure and HLA in healthy donors. About the research overall: Genotyping of under 500 donors showed that roughly 80% belonged to the Caucasian-associated ancestry cluster. The study's findings and limits: A further, later analysis showed that HLA-associated TCR beta chains (compared with equally common others) were more clonally expanded. Follow-up analysis later connected one missense variant in DCLRE1C with trimming of TCR beta V- and J-genes. The presence/absence work took it that sequencing depth was about the same across donors.

In the case of this clone: Its matching antigen is unknown.

This PCR relied on a set of 60 Vbeta primers and 13 Jbeta primers. Produced via immunoSEQ multiplex PCR; TCRdb's table is partial and in-frame only. The sample holds approximately 140,000 clones, around three quarters seen once. This CDR3 spans 15 amino acids. With 1 base clipped from V and 6 bases from J, the junction kept 5 bases outside the gene matches. Germline V CDR1 and CDR2: SEHNR, FQNEAQ (reference sequence). The V call is TRBV7-9, the J call TRBJ2-1; 8 bases agree with TRBD2. The source is a woman between 40 and 50 years old in good health and CMV-seropositive. Sequenced sample: PBMCs. The CDR3 DNA reads TGTGCCAGCAGCTTAGAGAGCGGGAGTGTCAATGAGCAGTTCTTC. Protein sequence: CASSLESGSVNEQFF.